This is a list of T cell receptor beta chains from one sample in a study of shared clonotypes between healthy human individuals. Clones were sequenced by immunoSEQ multiplex PCR, and TCRdb holds only the in-frame ones, with some missing. The sample contains about 300,000 clones, around 72% of which appear only once. The sequenced sample consisted of memory CD4+ T cells sorted from blood. The receptor source for this set is a young man in good health. Both conserved end residues are part of each CDR3. Fields, in order: J gene, D gene, clone size, V gene, CDR3 DNA, CDR3 protein. The D gene is left open where the match is weak. Only some rows state a clone size, as once, few, many or a class for expanded clones.

>TRBJ1-1|.|.|TRBV10-3
TGTGCCATCAGCCCCGGACGGACGAACACTGAAGCTTTCTTT
CAISPGRTNTEAFF
>TRBJ2-7|TRBD1|.|TRBV5-4
TGTGCCAGCAGCTTGGAACAGGGGGCCCACGAGCAGTACTTC
CASSLEQGAHEQYF
>TRBJ2-5|.|.|TRBV6-5
TGTGCCAGCAGTTTGATGTTACAGCAAGAGACCCAGTACTTC
CASSLMLQQETQYF
>TRBJ2-2|TRBD1|.|TRBV7-2
TGTGCCAGCAGCCGGGACAGGGTGAACACCGGGGAGCTGTTTTTT
CASSRDRVNTGELFF
>TRBJ2-7|TRBD1|.|TRBV2
TGTGCCAGTCGACAGGGACCCTACGAGCAGTACTTC
CASRQGPYEQYF
>TRBJ2-7|.|.|TRBV6-5
TGTGCCAGCAGCCGCCTCTTGAGCGAGCAGTACTTC
CASSRLLSEQYF
>TRBJ2-2|TRBD1|.|TRBV2
TGTGCCAGCAATGGCAGGGGGCGCGAAGGGGAGCTGTTTTTT
CASNGRGREGELFF
>TRBJ1-5|.|few|TRBV7-9
TGTGCCAGCAGCGAAGACAGCCAGCCCCAGCATTTT
CASSEDSQPQHF
>TRBJ2-2|.|.|TRBV5-1
TGCGCCAGCAGCACGCCCCGCCGGGAAAACACCGGGGAGCTGTTTTTT
CASSTPRRENTGELFF
>TRBJ1-2|.|.|TRBV30
TGTGCCTGGAGTGCCGGGAAATACGACTATGGCTACACCTTC
CAWSAGKYDYGYTF
>TRBJ2-1|.|.|TRBV11-2
TGTGCCAGCAGCTTAGGAGAAACTTACAATGAGCAGTTCTTC
CASSLGETYNEQFF
>TRBJ2-1|.|.|TRBV5-6
TGTGCCAGCAGCTTGGGGGGGACAAATGAGCAGTTCTTC
CASSLGGTNEQFF
>TRBJ1-2|TRBD1|.|TRBV15
TGTGCCACCAGCACCCGAACCACAGGGGGCGGCTACACCTTC
CATSTRTTGGGYTF
>TRBJ2-7|.|few|TRBV2
TGTGCCAGCAGTGAGGGCAGGGCTGGCGAGCAGTACTTC
CASSEGRAGEQYF
>TRBJ1-1|TRBD1|.|TRBV29-1
TGCAGCGTTGGTGACGACGGGACAGGGGTGGCCACTGAAGCTTTCTTT
CSVGDDGTGVATEAFF
>TRBJ2-7|TRBD1|few|TRBV6-1
TGTGCCAGCAGACCGGGACAGGGGGCGGTCGAGCAGTACTTC
CASRPGQGAVEQYF
>TRBJ2-3|.|.|TRBV11-2
TGTGCCAGCAGCTTAGATCGAACAGTGTCCACAGATACGCAGTATTTT
CASSLDRTVSTDTQYF
>TRBJ2-7|TRBD1|few|TRBV29-1
TGCAGCGTGGGGACAGGGATACACGAGCAGTACTTC
CSVGTGIHEQYF
>TRBJ2-5|TRBD1|once|TRBV18
TGTGCCAGCTCAGACAGGGGGGAGACCCAGTACTTC
CASSDRGETQYF
>TRBJ2-5|.|.|TRBV7-2
TGTGCCAGCAGATGGACAGACCTTCCCCAAGAGACCCAGTACTTC
CASRWTDLPQETQYF
>TRBJ2-7|TRBD2|.|TRBV6-1
TGTGCCAGCAGTTTTAGCGGGAGGGTCTACGAGCAGTACTTC
CASSFSGRVYEQYF
>TRBJ2-7|TRBD1|.|TRBV19
TGTGCCAGTACCCCCCAGGACAGGGAAAGGTACGAGCAGTACTTC
CASTPQDRERYEQYF
>TRBJ2-1|.|few|TRBV9
TGTGCCAGCAGCGTAGGTTTGGGGAATGAGCAGTTCTTC
CASSVGLGNEQFF
>TRBJ2-7|TRBD2|few|TRBV5-4
TGTGCCAGCAGTCGGCGGGAGGGTTCCTACGAGCAGTACTTC
CASSRREGSYEQYF
>TRBJ2-3|.|few|TRBV4-2
TGTGCCAGCAGCCAAGTAAATACGCAGTATTTT
CASSQVNTQYF
>TRBJ2-2|.|many|TRBV28
TGTGCCAGCAGTTTATTTGGCCGGGAGCTGTTTTTT
CASSLFGRELFF
>TRBJ1-5|.|once|TRBV7-9
TGTGCCAGCGGGTCAGGACGTGATCAGCCCCAGCATTTT
CASGSGRDQPQHF
>TRBJ2-1|.|.|TRBV11-2
TGTGCCAGCAGCGGATACAATGAGCAGTTCTTC
CASSGYNEQFF
>TRBJ2-3|TRBD2|few|TRBV5-5
TGTGCCAGCAGCTCACTCGGGGGGGGCACAGATACGCAGTATTTT
CASSSLGGGTDTQYF
>TRBJ1-2|TRBD1|.|TRBV28
TGTGCCAGCAGTTTAGAGACAGGGGGAAGAGATGGCTACACCTTC
CASSLETGGRDGYTF
>TRBJ1-2|.|.|TRBV7-8
TGTGCCAGCAGCTCCGCCCAGGAGGGTGGCTACACCTTC
CASSSAQEGGYTF
>TRBJ2-2|.|.|TRBV18
TGTGCCAGCTCACCCTACACCGGGGAGCTGTTTTTT
CASSPYTGELFF
>TRBJ2-7|.|once|TRBV14
TGTGCCAGCAGCCGGATCCTAACCTACGAGCAGTACTTC
CASSRILTYEQYF
>TRBJ2-7|.|.|TRBV5-1
TGCGCCAGCAGCGTCGACTTCTACGAGCAGTACTTC
CASSVDFYEQYF
>TRBJ2-1|TRBD2|.|TRBV9
TGTGCCAGCAGCGTGGGAGGCGGGAGCACGGGTGAGCAGTTCTTC
CASSVGGGSTGEQFF
>TRBJ2-7|.|.|TRBV6-1
TGTGCCAGCAGGGGACCCTTCGCCGAGAACTACGAGCAGTACTTC
CASRGPFAENYEQYF
>TRBJ2-5|TRBD1|.|TRBV5-4
TGTGCCAGCAGCTCACGGACAGGGGAGGGAGAGACCCAGTACTTC
CASSSRTGEGETQYF
>TRBJ1-3|TRBD1|.|TRBV28
TGTGCCAGCAAGGACAGGGGTGGAAACACCATATATTTT
CASKDRGGNTIYF
>TRBJ1-4|.|.|TRBV28
TGTGCCAGCAGACTCGGAGGGGCAACTAATGAAAAACTGTTTTTT
CASRLGGATNEKLFF
>TRBJ2-5|.|.|TRBV6-4
TGTGCCAGCAGTGACTCGTATACGCAAGAGACCCAGTACTTC
CASSDSYTQETQYF
>TRBJ1-3|.|.|TRBV5-1
TGCGCCAGCAGCTTGGAACAGTCTGGAAACACCATATATTTT
CASSLEQSGNTIYF
>TRBJ2-5|.|.|TRBV7-6
TGTGCCAGCAGCTTAGGAAAAACAGGGACCCAAGAGACCCAGTACTTC
CASSLGKTGTQETQYF
>TRBJ2-5|.|.|TRBV28
TGTGCCAGCAGTTCATCCACCCGGGGACAACAAGAGACCCAGTACTTC
CASSSSTRGQQETQYF
>TRBJ2-2|.|.|TRBV5-4
TGTGCCAGCACCCTGACGGAGGGGGCCGAAACCGGGGAGCTGTTTTTT
CASTLTEGAETGELFF
>TRBJ2-1|TRBD2|.|TRBV7-2
TGTGCCAGCAGGCGATGGACTAGCTCCAATGAGCAGTTCTTC
CASRRWTSSNEQFF